The present T cell receptor (beta chain) was sequenced within a study of blood T cell repertoires in COVID-19. The CDR3 extends over 19 amino acids. The germline CDR1 and CDR2 sequences are LNHDA and SQIVND (reference sequence). The V and J ends lost 2 bases and 7 bases respectively, with 27 bases between them. Sequenced by immunoSEQ multiplex PCR; TCRdb stores in-frame clones only, minus some. The repertoire includes more than 85,000 clones, more than 85% of them detected once, and about 4% sits in the top ten. This clonotype was sampled from a man younger than 30 with acute or convalescent COVID-19. The sample consisted of peripheral blood. V and J are TRBV19 and TRBJ2-1; D might be TRBD2 (7 bases). The CDR3 region is CASSIIWGRGALVGNEQFF. In nucleotides, the CDR3 is TGTGCCAGTAGTATAATTTGGGGGAGGGGGGCTCTAGTAGGAAATGAGCAGTTCTTC. Full variable domain (missing parts from reference TRBV19 and TRBJ2-1): DGGITQSPKYLFRKEGQNVTLSCEQNLNHDAMYWYRQDPGQGLRLIYYSQIVNDFQKGDIAEGYSVSREKKESFPLTVTSAQKNPTAFYLCASSIIWGRGALVGNEQFFGPGTRLTVL.